The entry that follows covers one T cell receptor beta chain sequence. This clone's antigen is unknown. No much larger clone is present one base from it, and per-base qualities are unavailable. The sequencer listed for this sample is Illumina HiSeq 2500. TCR beta libraries were prepared by quantitative 5'-RACE with molecular barcodes. Processing in the source paper ran as follows. A new computational method, built on a probabilistic model of VDJ rearrangement, was used to identify disease-linked TCR variants. TCRdb reran the public reads through fastp at Q25 and MiXCR, keeping productive beta chains. Each CDR3 protein appears once, grouped with its most common genes and DNA. TCRdb's processing, not the authors', yielded these V and J calls. The sample has roughly 700,000 distinct CDR3 sequences on record, 19% of them singletons. The ten largest clones add up to under 20% of the sample. The entry originates in a study of CD8 T cells in ankylosing spondylitis (dated by TCRdb to about 2017). Turning to the overall study: The study set out to find disease-linked TCR variants by profiling T cell receptor beta repertoires in ankylosing spondylitis patients and healthy donors. In total, the full study cohort was made up of roughly 110 healthy donors and approximately 27 ankylosing spondylitis patients. Peripheral blood was sampled, and synovial fluid was additionally collected from ankylosing spondylitis patients.

Overall study results and their limits: The disease-linked clones were reported as significantly enriched in matched synovial fluid samples from ankylosing spondylitis patients. In peripheral blood, the disease-linked clones were found at relatively low frequencies and had a CD8+ phenotype. A TCR beta motif made up of several highly homologous amino acid variants appeared to be characteristic of blood from ankylosing spondylitis patients. Some TCR beta motif variants had previously been reported in synovial fluid and blood of reactive arthritis patients, which suggested common disease-initiation mechanisms.

Its CDR3 holds 16 amino acids, cysteine through phenylalanine. Only the CDR3 DNA stays, 48 bases, in frame from base 1. Between the V and J ends, shortened by 3 bases and 0 bases respectively, the junction contains 9 bases. The clonotype was recovered from a male donor with ankylosing spondylitis. The chain uses TRBV12-3 or TRBV12-4 and TRBJ2-6, with no reliable assignment of the D segment. The sequenced material came from blood, either unsorted or a sorted T cell fraction (not recorded which). The CDR3 amino acid sequence is: CASSLVQISGANVLTF. The nucleotide sequence reads TGTGCCAGCAGTTTGGTACAAATCTCTGGGGCCAACGTCCTGACTTTC.